This T cell receptor (beta chain) was captured by sequencing in a study of liver allograft versus peripheral blood T cells. Study context: The study compared liver allograft T cell receptor repertoires against peripheral blood repertoires of liver transplant recipients.

Points from the study as a whole: As reported, T cell receptor repertoires inside liver allografts differed from those present in peripheral blood.

CDR1 is MNHEY, CDR2 SMNVEV, per germline (reference sequence). With 5 bases removed from V and 4 bases from J, the gap between germline ends came to 17 bases. The CDR3 length is 16 residues. TCRdb fed the reads into MiXCR, producing one record per CDR3 protein. The sample contains about 13,000 distinct CDR3 sequences, around 20% of which appear only once. This clonotype was seen ten or more times. Antigen specificity is unknown. The receptor was derived from a human patient who had a liver transplant. Some T cells may be the graft donor's. This rearrangement joins TRBV27 to TRBJ2-2; possible D gene TRBD2, 5 bases. The CDR3 loop reads CASSRDPTPGTGELFF. CDR3 nucleotide sequence: TGTGCCAGCAGTCGGGATCCCACCCCGGGCACCGGGGAGCTGTTTTTT.